The 15 T cell receptor beta chains presented below share a single source sample, sequenced in a study of blood T cell repertoires in COVID-19. The table came from immunoSEQ multiplex PCR; TCRdb's copy has only in-frame clones and leaves some out. Of about 90,000 clones listed, 87% are singletons. Sequenced sample: peripheral blood. The source is a male donor with acute or convalescent COVID-19.

The chain carries TRBV3-1 (or the pseudogene TRBV3-2) and TRBJ1-5, with D possibly matching TRBD1 (6 bases). The CDR3 sequence is 14 residues long. Trimming cost V 1 base and J 3 bases, with 7 bases left between them. Germline CDR1 is LGHDT and CDR2 is YNNKEL (reference sequence). The CDR3 region is CASSQGTVNQPQHF. The DNA of the CDR3 is TGTGCCAGCAGCCAAGGGACAGTCAATCAGCCCCAGCATTTT.

The CDR3 nucleotides read TGTGCCAGCAGTCCGGGGGGGCCGGGAGATACGCAGTATTTT. This encodes CASSPGGPGDTQYF. The rearrangement uses TRBV28 and TRBJ2-3, with TRBD2 identical over 8 bases. Germline values: CDR1 MDHEN, CDR2 SYDVKM. V was clipped by 5 bases and J by 5 bases; unmatched bases: 6. The CDR3 is 14 amino acids.

V and J are TRBV3-1 (or the pseudogene TRBV3-2) and TRBJ1-1; 11 bases line up with TRBD1. CDR3 length equals 16 residues. The junction had 2 bases not matched to a gene; V was cut back by 0 bases and J by 2 bases. From germline, CDR1 is LGHDT and CDR2 YNNKEL (reference sequence). The CDR3 protein is CASSQDWTGGNTEAFF. The CDR3 DNA is TGTGCCAGCAGCCAAGACTGGACAGGGGGCAACACTGAAGCTTTCTTT.

V usage is TRBV5-5 and J usage is TRBJ1-2; D gene uncertain. Between the trimmed V and J ends, which lost 1 base and 8 bases, there was a span of 15 bases. The V gene's germline CDR1 is SGHKS and CDR2 YYEKEE (reference sequence). CDR3 size: 14 residues. For the CDR3, the DNA is TGTGCCAGCAGCTTGCTTGGAGGCCAGAGCGGCTACACCTTC. This gives the protein CASSLLGGQSGYTF.

This rearrangement joins TRBV28 to TRBJ2-3, with D maybe TRBD2 (7 bases). This CDR3 region has 14 residues. Trimming removed 3 bases from V and 6 bases from J, with 13 bases in between. Germline-derived CDR1 and CDR2 are MDHEN and SYDVKM. CDR3 DNA: TGTGCCAGCAGTTTGGGAGGGGGGGCGGATACGCAGTATTTT. Residues: CASSLGGGADTQYF. The whole variable domain, filled in from reference TRBV28 and TRBJ2-3, reads DVKVTQSSRYLVKRTGEKVFLECVQDMDHENMFWYRQDPGLGLRLIYFSYDVKMKEKGDIPEGYSVSREKKERFSLILESASTNQTSMYLCASSLGGGADTQYFGPGTRLTVL.

The gene calls are TRBV10-3 and TRBJ1-2, with D perhaps matching TRBD1 (5 bases). The germline V gene encodes CDR1 ENHRY and CDR2 SYGVKD. The germline V and J ends were trimmed by 0 bases and 13 bases, with 15 bases remaining between them. The CDR3 sequence is 13 residues long. DNA of the CDR3: TGTGCCATCAGTGAGTCACGGGACTCTCTGGGCACCTTC. This encodes CAISESRDSLGTF.

The chain couples TRBV6-6 to TRBJ1-2; D gene ambiguous. CDR1 and CDR2 from the germline V gene are MNHNY and SVGAGI (reference sequence). The germline V and J ends were trimmed by 3 bases and 8 bases, with 13 bases remaining between them. The CDR3 loop spans 13 amino acids. The DNA of the CDR3 is TGTGCCAGCAGTTATTCAATCTTCGGGGGCTACACCTTC. Protein product: CASSYSIFGGYTF.

The rearrangement uses TRBV30 and TRBJ2-2; 7 bases fit TRBD2. V gave up 2 bases and J gave up 2 bases; unmatched junction bases: 8. The CDR3 is made up of 16 amino acids. CDR1 is GTSNPN, CDR2 SVGIG, per germline (reference sequence). The chain's CDR3 is CAWSTPGTINTGELFF. CDR3 nucleotides: TGTGCCTGGAGTACCCCCGGGACTATAAACACCGGGGAGCTGTTTTTT.

CDR3 sequence reads: CASSNDGALGNTIYF. DNA for the CDR3: TGTGCCAGCAGCAATGATGGGGCCCTAGGAAACACCATATATTTT. V is TRBV3-1 (or the pseudogene TRBV3-2) and J is TRBJ1-3, with D tentatively TRBD1 (5 bases). V gave up 5 bases and J gave up 4 bases, with 15 bases separating them. The length of the CDR3 is 15 residues. The germline CDR1 and CDR2 sequences are LGHDT and YNNKEL (reference sequence).

V usage is TRBV6-5 and J usage is TRBJ1-2, with unresolved D. Per the germline V gene, CDR1 is MNHEY and CDR2 is SVGAGI. The V gene lost 9 bases and the J gene lost 8 bases, with 22 bases spanning the gap. This CDR3 has 14 residues. The CDR3 reads CASYSSGSSWGYTF. CDR3 sequence (DNA): TGTGCCAGTTACTCGAGCGGCAGTAGTTGGGGCTACACCTTC.

The count of this clone is one. The J gene is TRBJ1-2, the V gene TRBV7-9, with TRBD1 matching 7 bases. The length of the CDR3 is 15 residues. Germline values: CDR1 SEHNR, CDR2 FQNEAQ (reference sequence). After removal of 5 bases from V and 0 bases from J, the junction contained 6 bases not matched to a gene. The CDR3 protein is CASSPQGLANYGYTF. CDR3 DNA sequence: TGTGCCAGCAGCCCACAGGGGTTAGCTAACTATGGCTACACCTTC.

The chain combines TRBV7-9 with TRBJ1-5, with D unresolved. The CDR3 totals 14 residues. V was clipped by 1 base and J by 3 bases, with 7 bases between them. Germline V lookup: CDR1 SEHNR, CDR2 FQNEAQ (reference sequence). The CDR3 is CASSLGSDNQPQHF. CDR3 coding DNA: TGTGCCAGCAGCTTAGGCAGTGACAATCAGCCCCAGCATTTT.

Concerning this clone: Other DNA sequences of this sample code for an identical CDR3. CDR3 residues: CASSQAQGNTGELFF. Here the CDR3 DNA reads TGTGCCAGCAGCCAAGCCCAGGGGAACACCGGGGAGCTGTTTTTT. This sequence joins TRBV14 and TRBJ2-2; tentatively, D is TRBD1 (5 bases). V was clipped by 1 base and J by 1 base, with 7 bases between them. The CDR3 is 15 amino acids. Germline CDR1 SGHDN, CDR2 FVKESK.

This clone was seen just once. The chain has TRBV6-5 and TRBJ2-7, with 8 bases identical to TRBD2. CDR3 length: 15 residues. Germline V gene sequence: CDR1 MNHEY, CDR2 SVGAGI. Unmatched junction bases numbered 14, after V lost 6 bases and J lost 7 bases. The CDR3 sequence is CASRPQAGEPFEQYF. Here the CDR3 DNA reads TGTGCCAGCAGGCCCCAAGCGGGGGAACCCTTTGAGCAGTACTTC.

The gene calls are TRBV29-1 and TRBJ2-2, with D possibly matching TRBD2 (6 bases). CDR3 size: 16 residues. Trimming shortened V by 4 bases and J by 5 bases, and 20 bases separated the two germline ends. Looked up from germline, CDR1 is SQVTM and CDR2 is ANQGSEA. CDR3 region: CSVAARRGRGTGELFF. The CDR3 coding sequence is TGCAGCGTTGCGGCTAGGAGGGGCCGGGGGACCGGGGAGCTGTTTTTT.